This TCR beta chain is drawn from a study of control samples from healthy donors and cancer patients. Assay used: immunoSEQ multiplex PCR; TCRdb lists only in-frame clones, some missing. The table has about 170,000 clones, roughly 91% seen once. The CDR3 extends over 18 amino acids. The receptor comes from a woman in her 30s in good health. The sequenced sample consisted of blood. This chain links TRBV21-1 with TRBJ1-5; TRBD1 is taken as the D call from the table, unchecked against the DNA. TRBV21-1 constitutes a pseudogene. CDR3 DNA: TGTGCCAGCAGCAAAGGGGCGCGGGACAGGGGGGGAAATCAGCCCCAGCATTTT. Protein product: CASSKGARDRGGNQPQHF.